These 27 T cell receptor beta chains came from one sample sequenced in a study of control samples from healthy donors and cancer patients. Generated by immunoSEQ multiplex PCR, the TCRdb table keeps only in-frame clones and is missing some. The profile shows more than 95,000 clones, roughly 85% of them singletons. Sequencing was performed on blood. All receptors come from a woman in her 50s in good health.

The genes are TRBV19 and TRBJ2-7, with D perhaps TRBD1 or TRBD2 (5 bases each). Looked up from germline, CDR1 is LNHDA and CDR2 is SQIVND (reference sequence). This CDR3 spans 13 amino acids. The germline V and J ends were trimmed by 5 bases and 2 bases, with 10 bases remaining between them. CDR3 in amino acids: CASSRGEAYEQYF. CDR3 bases: TGTGCCAGTAGTCGGGGCGAGGCCTACGAGCAGTACTTC.

The chain couples TRBV19 to TRBJ1-2; D ambiguous. V was trimmed by 4 bases and J by 4 bases, leaving 13 bases between them. The germline gives CDR1 LNHDA, CDR2 SQIVND (reference sequence). The CDR3 is 14 amino acids. The chain's CDR3 is CASSNRQTTYGYTF. The DNA of the CDR3 is TGTGCCAGTAGTAACAGACAAACAACCTATGGCTACACCTTC.

This clone was detected once. V and J are TRBV11-2 and TRBJ2-2; 9 bases align to TRBD2. Trimming took 6 bases from V and 4 from J; bases not matched to a gene: 6. Per the germline V gene, CDR1 is SGHAT and CDR2 is FQNNGV. The CDR3 runs to 15 residues. CDR3 coding DNA: TGTGCCAGCAGGGTAGCGGGAGTCCTCACCGGGGAGCTGTTTTTT. Translating gives CASRVAGVLTGELFF. Complete variable domain (other parts from reference TRBV11-2 and TRBJ2-2): EAGVAQSPRYKIIEKRQSVAFWCNPISGHATLYWYQQILGQGPKLLIQFQNNGVVDDSQLPKDRFSAERLKGVDSTLKIQPAKLEDSAVYLCASRVAGVLTGELFFGEGSRLTVL.

This chain joins TRBV11-2 and TRBJ1-6; 7 nucleotides agree with TRBD1. With V trimmed by 4 bases and J by 9 bases, 6 bases remained unmatched. Germline CDR1 and CDR2: SGHAT and FQNNGV. CDR3 length equals 14 residues. As DNA, the CDR3 is TGTGCCAGCAGCTCTACAGGGGTTGCTTCACCCCTCCACTTT. It yields the protein CASSSTGVASPLHF.

The rearrangement uses TRBV7-9 and TRBJ2-2; 9 nucleotides agree with TRBD1. In germline, CDR1 is SEHNR, CDR2 FQNEAQ (reference sequence). This CDR3 is 18 amino acids long. The ends lost 0 bases at V and 4 bases at J; junction bases unmatched: 9. CDR3 in DNA: TGTGCCAGCAGCTTAGCCCACAGGGGGCGCGGGGCCACCGGGGAGCTGTTTTTT. The encoded protein is CASSLAHRGRGATGELFF.

The genes are TRBV5-6 and TRBJ1-2; possibly TRBD1 for D (5 bases). The V end lost 4 bases, the J end lost 3 bases, and 13 bases lay between the germline ends. CDR3 size: 14 residues. Looked up from germline, CDR1 is SGHDT and CDR2 is YYEEEE. The CDR3 spells CASSPVGADYGYTF. As DNA, the CDR3 is TGTGCCAGCAGCCCGGTAGGGGCAGACTATGGCTACACCTTC.

This clone was seen a few times. The chain employs TRBV7-2 and TRBJ2-7; 9 nucleotides align to TRBD1. This CDR3 spans 14 amino acids. J lost 6 bases, V lost 6 bases, and 9 bases had no gene match. In germline, CDR1 is SGHTA, CDR2 FQGNSA. The CDR3 reads CASSPQGAESEQYF. The CDR3 region has the DNA TGTGCCAGCAGTCCACAGGGGGCTGAGAGCGAGCAGTACTTC.

The CDR3 spells CASSYSGGTDTQYF. The CDR3 DNA follows: TGTGCCAGCAGTTACTCAGGGGGCACAGATACGCAGTATTTT. The rearrangement joins TRBV6-6 to TRBJ2-3; D might be TRBD1 (5 bases). The ends were cut back, 0 bases at V and 1 base at J, with 5 bases in the middle. Germline V lookup: CDR1 MNHNY, CDR2 SVGAGI (reference sequence). The CDR3 spans 14 residues.

This clone was seen a single time. The J gene is TRBJ2-7, the V gene TRBV29-1; 8 bases align to TRBD2. CDR1 SQVTM and CDR2 ANQGSEA come from the germline V gene. V lost 3 bases, J lost 2 bases, and 6 bases stayed unmatched. The CDR3 totals 14 residues. The CDR3 protein is CSVDSSGTTYEQYF. The CDR3 DNA follows: TGCAGCGTTGATAGTAGCGGGACTACCTACGAGCAGTACTTC.

The chain combines TRBV30 with TRBJ2-3; a weak D match, TRBD1 (6 bases). Between the trimmed V and J ends, which lost 0 bases and 6 bases, there was a span of 7 bases. This CDR3 is 12 amino acids long. Germline values: CDR1 GTSNPN, CDR2 SVGIG (reference sequence). The CDR3 DNA sequence: TGTGCCTGGAGTGTGCAGGGGGATACGCAGTATTTT. Translated: CAWSVQGDTQYF.

This chain uses TRBV11-2 with TRBJ2-5; no clear D gene. The V gene's germline CDR1 is SGHAT and CDR2 FQNNGV. The CDR3 runs to 15 residues. Trimming removed 0 bases from V and 1 base from J, with 9 bases in between. CDR3 sequence (DNA): TGTGCCAGCAGCTTAGATTCTGCTACCCAAGAGACCCAGTACTTC. It yields the protein CASSLDSATQETQYF.

This chain connects TRBV2 to TRBJ2-7; TRBD2 aligns across 11 bases. CDR3 size: 14 residues. Trimming removed 6 bases from V and 5 bases from J; junction bases left unmatched: 6. Per germline, CDR1 SNHLY and CDR2 FYNNEI. CDR3 residues: CASRTSGGINEQYF. For the CDR3, the DNA is TGTGCCAGCAGAACTAGCGGGGGTATCAACGAGCAGTACTTC. Full variable domain (outside the CDR3, taken from reference TRBV2 and TRBJ2-7): EPEVTQTPSHQVTQMGQEVILRCVPISNHLYFYWYRQILGQKVEFLVSFYNNEISEKSEIFDDQFSVERPDGSNFTLKIRSTKLEDSAMYFCASRTSGGINEQYFGPGTRLTVT.

The chain recombines TRBV19 with TRBJ1-5; TRBD1 agrees at 10 bases. Germline-derived CDR1 and CDR2 are LNHDA and SQIVND (reference sequence). The CDR3 has 18 residues. The V and J ends lost 1 base and 3 bases, in that order; junction bases with no gene match: 9. This chain's CDR3 is CASSIVRRTGGINQPQHF. CDR3 DNA sequence: TGTGCCAGTAGTATAGTCCGTCGGACAGGGGGGATCAATCAGCCCCAGCATTTT.

The chain recombines TRBV29-1 with TRBJ1-3; D is ambiguous. The V end was cut by 7 bases, the J end by 0 bases, with 10 bases between. Per germline, CDR1 SQVTM and CDR2 ANQGSEA. The CDR3 extends over 13 amino acids. CDR3 residues: CSGAQSSGNTIYF. The CDR3 DNA reads TGCAGCGGGGCTCAGAGCTCTGGAAACACCATATATTTT.

J is TRBJ2-3 and V is TRBV6-5, with TRBD1 identical over 8 bases. Unmatched junction bases numbered 5, after V lost 6 bases and J lost 0 bases. This CDR3 comprises 15 residues. Germline V CDR1 and CDR2: MNHEY, SVGAGI. The CDR3 DNA reads TGTGCCAGCAGCGCGACAGGGGCGAGCACAGATACGCAGTATTTT. It codes for CASSATGASTDTQYF.

The gene calls are TRBV6-4 and TRBJ2-1, with TRBD1 matching over 8 bases. This CDR3 has 14 residues. The germline CDR1 and CDR2 sequences are MRHNA and SNTAGT. V lost 6 bases, J lost 7 bases, and 8 bases stayed unmatched. CDR3 protein: CASSDQGAGNEQFF. CDR3 sequence (DNA): TGTGCCAGCAGCGATCAGGGGGCTGGAAATGAGCAGTTCTTC.

The chain uses TRBV11-3 and TRBJ1-1; possible D gene TRBD1, 5 bases. Germline-derived CDR1 and CDR2 are SGHNT and YENEEA. Trimming left V 0 bases short and J 0 bases short, with 11 bases between. The CDR3 length is 16 residues. CDR3 sequence reads: CASSLDPGGLNTEAFF. CDR3 nucleotides: TGTGCCAGCAGCTTAGATCCCGGGGGGTTGAACACTGAAGCTTTCTTT.

V and J are TRBV19 and TRBJ1-2, with D maybe TRBD1 (5 bases). The V gene's germline CDR1 is LNHDA and CDR2 SQIVND (reference sequence). Trimming left V 1 base short and J 6 bases short, with 15 bases between. This CDR3 comprises 15 residues. CDR3 nucleotides: TGTGCCAGTAGTATAGCTCTAGGGGCGACGGATGGCTACACCTTC. Its protein is CASSIALGATDGYTF. The whole variable domain, filled in from reference TRBV19 and TRBJ1-2, reads DGGITQSPKYLFRKEGQNVTLSCEQNLNHDAMYWYRQDPGQGLRLIYYSQIVNDFQKGDIAEGYSVSREKKESFPLTVTSAQKNPTAFYLCASSIALGATDGYTFGSGTRLTVV.

The V gene is TRBV18, the J gene TRBJ1-2, with D perhaps TRBD1 (6 bases). The CDR3 contains 15 residues. Trimming took 5 bases from V and 5 from J, leaving 18 bases between them. Germline CDR1 and CDR2: KGHSH and LQKENI. CDR3 nucleotides: TGTGCCAGCTCAGGGGGCGGCAGCTCGCCTTATGGCTACACCTTC. As protein: CASSGGGSSPYGYTF.

V is TRBV30 and J is TRBJ1-1, with D perhaps matching TRBD1 (5 bases). V gave up 2 bases and J gave up 11 bases, with 15 bases separating them. In germline, CDR1 is GTSNPN, CDR2 SVGIG (reference sequence). This CDR3 is 12 amino acids long. Here the CDR3 DNA reads TGTGCCTGGAGTTTAACGGAGGGGTGGGCTTTCTTT. The encoded protein is CAWSLTEGWAFF.

Notes on this clone: This sample includes further DNA sequences coding for the same CDR3. CDR3 residues: CASSPKTEAFF. In nucleotides, the CDR3 is TGTGCCAGCAGTCCCAAAACTGAAGCTTTCTTT. This chain uses TRBV7-2 with TRBJ1-1, with D unclear. This CDR3 is 11 amino acids long. Germline V gene data show CDR1 as SGHTA and CDR2 as FQGNSA. The V end was cut by 6 bases, the J end by 5 bases, with 7 bases between.

V is TRBV4-3 and J is TRBJ2-1; D is unclear. V was shortened by 0 bases and J by 7 bases, with 10 bases between the two germline ends. The CDR3 has 14 residues. Germline CDR1 reads LGHNA; CDR2 reads YSLEER. The CDR3 region has the DNA TGCGCCAGCAGCCAAGAAATCTCTATAAATGAGCAGTTCTTC. Translation: CASSQEISINEQFF.

The CDR3 region is CASSQGTFYQPQHF. The CDR3 DNA sequence: TGCGCCAGCAGCCAAGGGACATTTTATCAGCCCCAGCATTTT. The V and J genes are TRBV4-1 and TRBJ1-5, with D possibly TRBD1 on 5 matching bases. The CDR3 covers 14 residues. Trimming cost V 1 base and J 5 bases, with 9 bases left between them. Looked up from germline, CDR1 is MGHRA and CDR2 is YSYEKL.

The CDR3 reads CASSIQGEAFF. As DNA, the CDR3 is TGTGCCAGCAGTATACAGGGAGAAGCTTTCTTT. The chain uses TRBV6-5 and TRBJ1-1; D might be TRBD1 (6 bases). The ends were cut back, 5 bases at V and 8 bases at J, with 9 bases in the middle. Germline V gene data show CDR1 as MNHEY and CDR2 as SVGAGI. The CDR3 sequence is 11 residues long.

The rearrangement joins TRBV24-1 to TRBJ2-1; TRBD2 agrees at 15 bases. Trimming took 6 bases from V and 13 from J; bases not matched to a gene: 15. Germline V gene lookup returns CDR1 KGHDR and CDR2 SFDVKD. This CDR3 region has 17 residues. The CDR3 region is CATSPSTGTSGRTEQFF. In DNA form, the CDR3 reads TGTGCCACCAGTCCATCTACCGGGACTAGCGGGAGGACCGAACAGTTCTTC.

V is TRBV5-6 and J is TRBJ1-5, with a weak D call TRBD1 (5 bases). Germline CDR1 and CDR2: SGHDT and YYEEEE. This CDR3 is 12 amino acids long. Trimming removed 2 bases from V and 6 bases from J, with 6 bases in between. This chain's CDR3 is CASSFGAQPQHF. For the CDR3, the DNA is TGTGCCAGCAGCTTCGGGGCTCAGCCCCAGCATTTT.

The sample holds a few counts of this clone. V is TRBV11-1 and J is TRBJ2-7; D unresolved. Germline CDR1 and CDR2: SGHAT and FQDESV (reference sequence). V was clipped by 2 bases and J by 3 bases, with 17 bases between them. This CDR3 contains 16 residues. The CDR3 spells CASSLFGSSLNYEQYF. CDR3 bases: TGTGCCAGCAGCTTATTCGGTAGTAGTCTAAACTACGAGCAGTACTTC.